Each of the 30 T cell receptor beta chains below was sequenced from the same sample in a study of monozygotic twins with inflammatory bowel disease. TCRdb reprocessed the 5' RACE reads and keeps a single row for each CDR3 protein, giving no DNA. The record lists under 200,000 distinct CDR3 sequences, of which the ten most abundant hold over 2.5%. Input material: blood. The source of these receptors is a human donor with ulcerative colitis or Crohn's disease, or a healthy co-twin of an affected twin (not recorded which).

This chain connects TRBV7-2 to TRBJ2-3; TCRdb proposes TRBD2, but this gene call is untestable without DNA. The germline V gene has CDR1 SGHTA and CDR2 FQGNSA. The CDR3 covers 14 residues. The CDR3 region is CASSLRPAGGAQYF. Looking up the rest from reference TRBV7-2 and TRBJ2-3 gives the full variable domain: GAGVSQSPSNKVTEKGKDVELRCDPISGHTALYWYRQSLGQGLEFLIYFQGNSAPDKSGLPSDRFSAERTGGSVSTLTIQRTQQEDSAVYLCASSLRPAGGAQYFGPGTRLTVL.

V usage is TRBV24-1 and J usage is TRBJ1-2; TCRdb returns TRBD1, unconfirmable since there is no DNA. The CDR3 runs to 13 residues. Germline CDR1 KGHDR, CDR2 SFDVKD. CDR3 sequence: CATSDPQGVGYTF.

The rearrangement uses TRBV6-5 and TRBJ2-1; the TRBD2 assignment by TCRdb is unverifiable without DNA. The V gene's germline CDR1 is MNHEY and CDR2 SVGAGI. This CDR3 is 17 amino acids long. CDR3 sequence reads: CASSYTIRTSGSDEQFF.

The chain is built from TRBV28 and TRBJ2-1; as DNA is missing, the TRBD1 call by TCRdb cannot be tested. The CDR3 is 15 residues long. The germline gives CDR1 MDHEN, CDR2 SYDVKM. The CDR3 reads CASSAPGNSLNEQFF.

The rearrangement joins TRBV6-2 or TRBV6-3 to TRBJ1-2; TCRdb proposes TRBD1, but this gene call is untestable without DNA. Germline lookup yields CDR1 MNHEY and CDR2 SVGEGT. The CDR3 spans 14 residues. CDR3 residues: CASLRGQVSYGYTF.

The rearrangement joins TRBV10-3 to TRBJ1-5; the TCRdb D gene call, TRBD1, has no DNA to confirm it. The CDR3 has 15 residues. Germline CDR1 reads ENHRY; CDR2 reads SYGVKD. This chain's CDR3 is CATTRGAGQFQPQHF.

CDR3 region: CSAGKLAGSNTGELFF. This sequence joins TRBV20-1 and TRBJ2-2; with no DNA, the TCRdb D assignment of TRBD2 cannot be verified. Germline lookup yields CDR1 DFQATT and CDR2 SNEGSKA (reference sequence). The CDR3 spans 16 residues.

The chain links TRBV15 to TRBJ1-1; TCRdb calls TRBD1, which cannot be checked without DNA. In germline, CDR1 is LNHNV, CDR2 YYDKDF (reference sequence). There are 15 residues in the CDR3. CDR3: CATSRAGAVNSEAFF.

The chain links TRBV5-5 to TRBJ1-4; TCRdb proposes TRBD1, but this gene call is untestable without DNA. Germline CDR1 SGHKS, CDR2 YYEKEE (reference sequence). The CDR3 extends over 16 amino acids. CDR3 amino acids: CASSPRGPATNEKLFF.

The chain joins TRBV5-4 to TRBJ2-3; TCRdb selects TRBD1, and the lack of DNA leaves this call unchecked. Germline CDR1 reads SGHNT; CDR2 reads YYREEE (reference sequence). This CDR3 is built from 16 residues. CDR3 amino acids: CASSLKGELPSDTQYF.

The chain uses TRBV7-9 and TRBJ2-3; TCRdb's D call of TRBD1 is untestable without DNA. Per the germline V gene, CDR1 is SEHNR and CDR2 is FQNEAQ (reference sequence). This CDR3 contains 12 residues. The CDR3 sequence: CASSSNLPEQYF.

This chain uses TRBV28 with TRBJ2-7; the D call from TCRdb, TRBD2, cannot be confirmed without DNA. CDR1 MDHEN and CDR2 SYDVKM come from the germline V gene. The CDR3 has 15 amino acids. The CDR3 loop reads CASSPTSGRAYEQYF.

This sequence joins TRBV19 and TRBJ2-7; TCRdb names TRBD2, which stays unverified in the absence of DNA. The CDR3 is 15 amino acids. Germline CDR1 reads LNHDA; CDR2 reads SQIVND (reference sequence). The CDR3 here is CASSISLAGTYEQYF.

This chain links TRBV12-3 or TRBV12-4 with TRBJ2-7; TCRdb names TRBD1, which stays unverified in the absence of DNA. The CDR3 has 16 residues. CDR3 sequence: CASSSGTGGVSYEQYF.

CDR3 sequence reads: CASTELYGTGGLLAEKLFF. This chain links TRBV28 with TRBJ1-4; TCRdb's assignment of TRBD1 cannot be checked, as there is no DNA. The germline gives CDR1 MDHEN, CDR2 SYDVKM. The CDR3 contains 19 residues.

The CDR3 sequence is CSARDLKSLGTISYNSPLHF. V is TRBV20-1 and J is TRBJ1-6. Germline-derived CDR1 and CDR2 are DFQATT and SNEGSKA (reference sequence). The CDR3 sequence is 20 residues long.

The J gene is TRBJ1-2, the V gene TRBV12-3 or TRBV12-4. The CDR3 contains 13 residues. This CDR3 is CASSLGPNYGYTF.

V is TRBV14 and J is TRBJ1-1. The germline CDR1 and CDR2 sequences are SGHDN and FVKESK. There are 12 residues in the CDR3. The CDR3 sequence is CASSPMERVAFF.

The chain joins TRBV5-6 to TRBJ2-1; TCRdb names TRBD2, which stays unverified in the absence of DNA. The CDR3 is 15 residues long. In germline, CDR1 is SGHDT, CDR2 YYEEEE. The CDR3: CASSFSGTLYNEQFF.

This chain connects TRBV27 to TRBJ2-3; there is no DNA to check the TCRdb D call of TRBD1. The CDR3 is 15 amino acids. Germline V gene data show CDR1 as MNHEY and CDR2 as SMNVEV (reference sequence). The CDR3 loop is CASRPRQGRTDTQYF.

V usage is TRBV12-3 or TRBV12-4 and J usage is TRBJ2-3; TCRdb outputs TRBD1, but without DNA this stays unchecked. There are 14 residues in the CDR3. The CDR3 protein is CASSLFQGADTQYF.

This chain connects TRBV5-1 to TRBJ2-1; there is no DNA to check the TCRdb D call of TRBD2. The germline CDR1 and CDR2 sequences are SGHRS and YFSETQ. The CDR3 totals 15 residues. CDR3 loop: CASSLALDRYNEQFF.

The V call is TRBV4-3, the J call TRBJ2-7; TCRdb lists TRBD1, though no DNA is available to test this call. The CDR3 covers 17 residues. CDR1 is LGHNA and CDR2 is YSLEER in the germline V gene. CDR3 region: CASSQDVDREVNYEQYF.

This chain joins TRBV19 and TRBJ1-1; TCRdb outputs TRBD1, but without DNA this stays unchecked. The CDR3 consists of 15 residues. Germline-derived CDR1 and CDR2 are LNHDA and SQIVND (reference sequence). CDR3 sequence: CASSVIQDRGTEAFF.

The CDR3 loop reads CASSRTSGSPYNEQFF. The chain combines TRBV6-1 with TRBJ2-1; the D call of TRBD2 rests on TCRdb alone, since no DNA is present to check it. Germline loops: CDR1 MNHNS, CDR2 SASEGT. The CDR3 has 16 residues.

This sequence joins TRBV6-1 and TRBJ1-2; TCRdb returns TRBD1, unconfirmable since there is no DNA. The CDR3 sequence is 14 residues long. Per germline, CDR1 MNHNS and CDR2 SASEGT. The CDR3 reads CASRQGQGIDGYTF.

The CDR3 region is CASSPLAGGYNEQFF. The rearrangement links TRBV7-7 to TRBJ2-1; the TRBD2 assignment by TCRdb is unverifiable without DNA. The CDR3 length is 15 residues. Germline V lookup: CDR1 SSHAT, CDR2 FNYEAQ (reference sequence).

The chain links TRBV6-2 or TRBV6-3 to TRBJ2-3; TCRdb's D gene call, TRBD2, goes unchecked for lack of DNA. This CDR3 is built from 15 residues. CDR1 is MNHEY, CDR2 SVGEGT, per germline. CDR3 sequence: CASSYSEREPDTQYF.

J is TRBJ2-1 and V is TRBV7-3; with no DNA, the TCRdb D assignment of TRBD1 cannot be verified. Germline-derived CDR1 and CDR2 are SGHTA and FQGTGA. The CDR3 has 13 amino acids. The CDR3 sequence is CASSQTLGDEQFF.

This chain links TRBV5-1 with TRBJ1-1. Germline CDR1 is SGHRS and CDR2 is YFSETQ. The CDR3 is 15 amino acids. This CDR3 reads CASSLAWSRNTEAFF.